This T cell receptor (beta chain) stems from a study of glioma-infiltrating T cells. Using RNA template, CDR3s of TCR alpha and beta were amplified with iRepertoire arm-PCR. One-step reverse transcription and amplification started from roughly 100-400 ng of tissue mRNA or PBMC total RNA. TCRdb analysed the multiplex PCR reads with MiXCR anew, one entry per CDR3 protein. The sample lists more than 85,000 distinct CDR3 sequences, about 25% occurring once. This clonotype was counted many times. The receptor comes from a human donor with low-grade glioma or glioblastoma, undergoing nonglioma brain surgery, or in good health (not recorded which). The sample comprised glioma tissue, nonneoplastic brain tissue, or PBMCs (not recorded which).

DNA for the CDR3: TGCAGTGCTAGAGCCCCTCCCGGGGGGCAGTACTTC. This sequence encodes CSARAPPGGQYF. The V call is TRBV20-1, the J call TRBJ2-7, with D possibly being TRBD2 (6 bases). Germline CDR1 DFQATT, CDR2 SNEGSKA (reference sequence). Trimming shortened V by 1 base and J by 9 bases, and 13 bases separated the two germline ends. The CDR3 spans 12 residues.